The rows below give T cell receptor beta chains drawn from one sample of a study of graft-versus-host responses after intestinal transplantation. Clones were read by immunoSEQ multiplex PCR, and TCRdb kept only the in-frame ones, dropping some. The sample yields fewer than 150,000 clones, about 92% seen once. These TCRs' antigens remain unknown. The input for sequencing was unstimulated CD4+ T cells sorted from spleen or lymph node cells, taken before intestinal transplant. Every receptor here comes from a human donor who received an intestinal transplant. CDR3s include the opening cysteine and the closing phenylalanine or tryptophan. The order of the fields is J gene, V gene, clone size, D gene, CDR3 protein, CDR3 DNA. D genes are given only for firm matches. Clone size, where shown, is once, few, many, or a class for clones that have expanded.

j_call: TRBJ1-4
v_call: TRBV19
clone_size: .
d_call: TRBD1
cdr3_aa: CASSKDRGREKLFF
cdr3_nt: TGTGCCAGTAGTAAAGACAGGGGACGGGAAAAACTGTTTTTT

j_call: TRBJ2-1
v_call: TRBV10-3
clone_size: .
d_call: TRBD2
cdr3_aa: CAISESGRTSYNEQFF
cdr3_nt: TGTGCCATCAGTGAGTCAGGCCGGACTAGTTACAATGAGCAGTTCTTC

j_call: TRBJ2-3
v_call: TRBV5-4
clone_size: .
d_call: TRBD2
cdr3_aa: CASSSSGGPYTQYF
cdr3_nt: TGTGCCAGCAGCTCTAGCGGGGGGCCATATACGCAGTATTTT

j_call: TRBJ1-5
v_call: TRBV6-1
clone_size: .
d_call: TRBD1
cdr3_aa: CASSGKTGVSTLGNQPQHF
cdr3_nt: TGTGCCAGCAGTGGTAAGACAGGGGTCTCTACTCTGGGCAATCAGCCCCAGCATTTT

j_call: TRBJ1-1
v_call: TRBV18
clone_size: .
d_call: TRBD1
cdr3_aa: CASSPLGTGTEAFF
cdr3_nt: TGTGCCAGCTCACCACTCGGGACAGGTACTGAAGCTTTCTTT

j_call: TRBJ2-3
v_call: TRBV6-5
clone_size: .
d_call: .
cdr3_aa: CASSNLGTDTQYF
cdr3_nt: TGTGCCAGCAGTAACCTTGGCACAGATACGCAGTATTTT

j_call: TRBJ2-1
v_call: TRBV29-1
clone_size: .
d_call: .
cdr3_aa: CSGGEQFF
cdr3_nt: TGCAGCGGGGGTGAGCAGTTCTTC

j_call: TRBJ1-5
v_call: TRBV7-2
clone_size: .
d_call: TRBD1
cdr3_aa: CASSLVWTGIQPQHF
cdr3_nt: TGTGCCAGCAGCTTAGTCTGGACAGGTATACAGCCCCAGCATTTT

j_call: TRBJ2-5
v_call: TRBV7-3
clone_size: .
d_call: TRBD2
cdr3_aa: CASSMGGEVGETQYF
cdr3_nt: TGTGCCAGCAGCATGGGGGGGGAGGTGGGAGAGACCCAGTACTTC

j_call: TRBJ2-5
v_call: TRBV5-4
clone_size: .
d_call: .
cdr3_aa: CASSPAGRETQYF
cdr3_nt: TGTGCCAGCAGCCCCGCCGGGCGAGAGACCCAGTACTTC

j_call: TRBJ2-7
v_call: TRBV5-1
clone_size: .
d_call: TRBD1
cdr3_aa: CASSSGTDPYEQYF
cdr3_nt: TGCGCCAGCAGCTCCGGGACAGACCCCTACGAGCAGTACTTC

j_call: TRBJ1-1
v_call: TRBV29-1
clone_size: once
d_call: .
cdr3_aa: CSVATGGGTEAFF
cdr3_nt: TGCAGCGTTGCTACGGGAGGAGGCACTGAAGCTTTCTTT

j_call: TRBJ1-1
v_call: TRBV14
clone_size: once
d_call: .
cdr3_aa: CASSQSLNTEAFF
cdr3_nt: TGTGCCAGCAGCCAGTCACTGAACACTGAAGCTTTCTTT

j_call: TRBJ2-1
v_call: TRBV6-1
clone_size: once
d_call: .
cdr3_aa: CASSGEPGYEQFF
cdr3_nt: TGTGCCAGCAGTGGAGAACCAGGATATGAGCAGTTCTTC

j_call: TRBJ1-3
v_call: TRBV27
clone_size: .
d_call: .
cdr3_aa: CASSLQGEVGNTIYF
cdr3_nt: TGTGCCAGCAGCCTACAGGGAGAGGTTGGAAACACCATATATTTT

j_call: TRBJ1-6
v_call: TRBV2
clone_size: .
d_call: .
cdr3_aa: CASRNLRQANSPLHF
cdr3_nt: TGTGCCAGCAGGAACCTTAGACAGGCCAATTCACCCCTCCACTTT

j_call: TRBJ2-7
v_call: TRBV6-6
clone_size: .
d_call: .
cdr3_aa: CASRPTEGVLSEQYF
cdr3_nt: TGTGCCAGCAGGCCTACCGAGGGGGTCTTAAGTGAGCAGTACTTC

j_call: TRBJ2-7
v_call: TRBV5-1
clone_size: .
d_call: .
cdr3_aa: CASSAGWGARSYEQYF
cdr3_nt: TGCGCCAGCAGCGCCGGGTGGGGGGCGCGGTCCTACGAGCAGTACTTC

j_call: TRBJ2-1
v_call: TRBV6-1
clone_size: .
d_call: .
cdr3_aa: CASSVDFGSYNEQFF
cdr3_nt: TGTGCCAGCAGTGTCGACTTTGGCTCCTACAATGAGCAGTTCTTC

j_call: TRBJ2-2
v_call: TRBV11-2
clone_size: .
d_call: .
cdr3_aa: CASSLDRSGELFF
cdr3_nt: TGTGCCAGCAGCTTAGACAGGAGCGGGGAGCTGTTTTTT

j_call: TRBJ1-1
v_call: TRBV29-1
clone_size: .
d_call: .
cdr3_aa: CSVDKMNTEAFF
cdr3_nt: TGCAGCGTTGACAAAATGAACACTGAAGCTTTCTTT

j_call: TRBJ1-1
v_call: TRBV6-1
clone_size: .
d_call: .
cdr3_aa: CASGGETNTEAFF
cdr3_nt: TGTGCCAGCGGAGGGGAAACGAACACTGAAGCTTTCTTT

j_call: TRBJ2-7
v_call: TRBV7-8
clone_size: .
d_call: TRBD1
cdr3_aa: CASSSRTGGDYEQYF
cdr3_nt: TGTGCCAGCAGCTCTAGGACAGGGGGCGACTACGAGCAGTACTTC

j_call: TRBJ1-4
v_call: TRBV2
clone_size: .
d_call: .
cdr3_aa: CASSAGTLNEKLFF
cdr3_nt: TGTGCCAGCAGCGCCGGGACCCTGAATGAAAAACTGTTTTTT

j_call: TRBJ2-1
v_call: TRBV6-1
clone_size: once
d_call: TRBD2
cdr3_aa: CATSGGAYNEQFF
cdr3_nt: TGTGCCACTAGCGGGGGGGCCTACAATGAGCAGTTCTTC

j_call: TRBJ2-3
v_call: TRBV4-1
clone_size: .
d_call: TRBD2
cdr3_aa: CASSQAGTSGTDTQYF
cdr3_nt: TGCGCCAGCAGCCAAGCCGGGACTAGTGGCACAGATACGCAGTATTTT

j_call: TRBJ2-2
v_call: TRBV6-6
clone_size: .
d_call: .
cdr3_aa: CASTGFRNGELFF
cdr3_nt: TGTGCCAGCACCGGTTTCAGGAACGGGGAGCTGTTTTTT

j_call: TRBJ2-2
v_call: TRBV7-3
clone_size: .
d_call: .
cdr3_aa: CASSRQGAWTGELFF
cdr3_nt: TGTGCCAGCAGCCGCCAAGGGGCGTGGACCGGGGAGCTGTTTTTT

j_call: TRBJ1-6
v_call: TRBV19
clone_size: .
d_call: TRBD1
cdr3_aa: CATSDRASYNSPLHF
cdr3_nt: TGTGCCACCTCAGACAGGGCCTCCTATAATTCACCCCTCCACTTT

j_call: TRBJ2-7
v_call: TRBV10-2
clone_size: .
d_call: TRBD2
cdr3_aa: CASSDPRGGSYEQYF
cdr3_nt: TGCGCCAGCAGTGATCCGCGGGGGGGTAGTTACGAGCAGTACTTC

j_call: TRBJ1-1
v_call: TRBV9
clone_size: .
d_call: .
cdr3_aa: CASSVSGTDTEAFF
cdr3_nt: TGTGCCAGCAGCGTCTCAGGGACGGACACTGAAGCTTTCTTT

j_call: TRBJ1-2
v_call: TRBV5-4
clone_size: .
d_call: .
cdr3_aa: CASSSTGWAGYGYTF
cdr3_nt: TGTGCCAGCAGCTCAACAGGGTGGGCAGGCTATGGCTACACCTTC

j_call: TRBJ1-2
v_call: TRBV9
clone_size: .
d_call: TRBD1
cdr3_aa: CASSVQQGLDGYTF
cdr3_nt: TGTGCCAGCAGCGTCCAACAGGGGCTGGATGGCTACACCTTC

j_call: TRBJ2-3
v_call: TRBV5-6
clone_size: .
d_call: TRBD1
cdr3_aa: CASSSLTGLLTDTQYF
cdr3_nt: TGTGCCAGCAGCTCTCTGACAGGGTTATTGACAGATACGCAGTATTTT

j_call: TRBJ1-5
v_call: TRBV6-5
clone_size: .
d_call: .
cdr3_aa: CASRVDSNQPQHF
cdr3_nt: TGTGCCAGCAGAGTAGACAGCAATCAGCCCCAGCATTTT

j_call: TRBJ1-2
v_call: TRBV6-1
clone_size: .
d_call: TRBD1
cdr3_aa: CASRQGNYGYTF
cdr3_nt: TGTGCCAGCAGACAGGGGAACTATGGCTACACCTTC

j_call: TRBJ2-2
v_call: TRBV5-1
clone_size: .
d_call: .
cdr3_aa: CASSAQSETGELFF
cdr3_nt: TGCGCCAGCAGCGCCCAATCCGAAACCGGGGAGCTGTTTTTT

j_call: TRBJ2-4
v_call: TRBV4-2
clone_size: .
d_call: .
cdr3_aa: CASSQGGLAKNIQYF
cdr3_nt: TGTGCCAGCAGCCAGGGGGGCCTAGCCAAAAACATTCAGTACTTC

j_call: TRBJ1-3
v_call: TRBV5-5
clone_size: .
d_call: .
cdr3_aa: CASSLPWPRGNTIYF
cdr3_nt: TGTGCCAGCAGCTTGCCCTGGCCGCGCGGAAACACCATATATTTT